Following are 27 T cell receptor beta chains from one sample sequenced in a study of cytomegalovirus exposure and HLA in healthy donors (dated by TCRdb to about 2017). The library was built by means of the immunoSEQ multiplex PCR assay. For the multiplex PCR, a mixture combining 60 forward primers for TCR Vbeta segments and 13 reverse primers for TCR Jbeta segments was used. Not all clones reach the TCRdb copy of this immuneACCESS table, which keeps in-frame sequences only. Checked studies attribute under half of the gap to unresolved V genes and leave the rest unexplained. The sample yields under 150,000 clones; around 73% were counted once. Approximately 1.2% of the sample lies in the top ten. Sample: PBMCs. Receptor source: a man aged 45-65 years in good health and CMV-seronegative.

The table lists this clone with a few counts. This sequence joins TRBV6-1 and TRBJ1-4; D not resolved. The CDR3 loop spans 13 amino acids. Trimming left V 6 bases short and J 13 bases short, with 18 bases between. CDR1 and CDR2 (germline): MNHNS, SASEGT. The CDR3 spells CASRALTTGALFF. In DNA, the CDR3 is TGTGCCAGCAGGGCCCTGACGACCGGAGCACTGTTTTTT.

The rearrangement uses TRBV19 and TRBJ1-5; D not resolved. Germline loops: CDR1 LNHDA, CDR2 SQIVND (reference sequence). CDR3 length equals 13 residues. V lost 3 bases and J lost 5, with 8 bases in between. The CDR3 spells CASSMKQYQPQHF. DNA of the CDR3: TGTGCCAGTAGTATGAAACAGTATCAGCCCCAGCATTTT.

The J gene is TRBJ2-5, the V gene TRBV9; 7 nucleotides match TRBD2. The CDR3 covers 15 residues. Looked up from germline, CDR1 is SGDLS and CDR2 is YYNGEE. J gave up 0 bases and V 4 bases, and 6 bases lay outside the gene matches. The CDR3 here is CASSLTSWDQETQYF. The CDR3 DNA reads as TGTGCCAGCAGCCTGACTAGCTGGGACCAAGAGACCCAGTACTTC.

V gene TRBV10-2 combines with J gene TRBJ2-1, with unresolved D. The germline CDR1 and CDR2 sequences are WSHSY and SAAADI. With 4 bases removed from V and 6 bases from J, the gap between germline ends came to 10 bases. This CDR3 has 13 residues. The CDR3 DNA is TGCGCCAGCAGTGCCGCACAGCTCAATGAGCAGTTCTTC. As protein: CASSAAQLNEQFF.

The genes are TRBV7-6 and TRBJ2-1; 8 bases fit TRBD2. CDR3 length: 17 amino acids. Germline lookup yields CDR1 SGHVS and CDR2 FNYEAQ. Unmatched junction bases numbered 5, after V lost 1 base and J lost 0 bases. CDR3 sequence (DNA): TGTGCCAGCAGCTTAGGGTGGGGGACTAGCTCCTACAATGAGCAGTTCTTC. It codes for CASSLGWGTSSYNEQFF.

The chain couples TRBV5-6 to TRBJ2-7; D remains ambiguous. The CDR3 spans 13 residues. V was cut by 3 bases and J by 3 bases, with 10 bases left in between. The germline gives CDR1 SGHDT, CDR2 YYEEEE. The CDR3 here is CASSYSLHYEQYF. For the CDR3, the DNA is TGTGCCAGCAGCTATTCACTCCACTACGAGCAGTACTTC.

This rearrangement joins TRBV6-5 to TRBJ1-1; no definite D call. Germline V gene sequence: CDR1 MNHEY, CDR2 SVGAGI. The CDR3 extends over 15 amino acids. V was trimmed by 4 bases and J by 1 base, leaving 13 bases between them. The CDR3 nucleotides read TGTGCCAGCAGTTTCAACGGACTTCGGAACACTGAAGCTTTCTTT. Its translation: CASSFNGLRNTEAFF.

This clone was counted a single time. The chain has TRBV4-3 and TRBJ2-3; no definite D call. Germline V gives CDR1 LGHNA, CDR2 YSLEER. This CDR3 region has 12 residues. The V gene lost 4 bases and the J gene lost 6 bases, with 8 bases spanning the gap. Here the CDR3 DNA reads TGCGCCAGCAGCCGAGATCGGGATACGCAGTATTTT. It codes for CASSRDRDTQYF.

This sequence joins TRBV7-2 and TRBJ2-2; TRBD2 might be the D (7 bases). The germline gives CDR1 SGHTA, CDR2 FQGNSA. This CDR3 has 14 amino acids. V shed 11 bases and J shed 7 bases, with 20 bases lying between them. CDR3 DNA sequence: TGTGCCTACCGCGGTGGGGGGGCGGACGGGGAGCTGTTTTTT. Its translation: CAYRGGGADGELFF. Full variable domain (missing parts from reference TRBV7-2 and TRBJ2-2): GAGVSQSPSNKVTEKGKDVELRCDPISGHTALYWYRQSLGQGLEFLIYFQGNSAPDKSGLPSDRFSAERTGGSVSTLTIQRTQQEDSAVYLCAYRGGGADGELFFGEGSRLTVL.

The gene calls are TRBV15 and TRBJ2-2, with 7 bases aligning to TRBD1. Germline V gives CDR1 LNHNV, CDR2 YYDKDF (reference sequence). The CDR3 is 15 residues long. The V segment lost 1 base and the J segment 7 bases; nucleotides outside the gene matches: 6. For the CDR3, the DNA is TGTGCCACCAGCAGAGCCAAGGGGGCAGACGGGGAGCTGTTTTTT. This codes for CATSRAKGADGELFF. Full variable domain (rest looked up from reference TRBV15 and TRBJ2-2): DAMVIQNPRYQVTQFGKPVTLSCSQTLNHNVMYWYQQKSSQAPKLLFHYYDKDFNNEADTPDNFQSRRPNTSFCFLDIRSPGLGDTAMYLCATSRAKGADGELFFGEGSRLTVL.

V is TRBV27 and J is TRBJ2-7, with D tentatively TRBD1 (5 bases). The CDR3 runs to 15 residues. The germline V gene has CDR1 MNHEY and CDR2 SMNVEV (reference sequence). V lost 3 bases and J lost 2, with 14 bases in between. CDR3 bases: TGTGCCAGCAGTTTCTATCAGGGTTCCCCCTACGAGCAGTACTTC. It codes for CASSFYQGSPYEQYF.

This clone was picked up one time. V and J are TRBV19 and TRBJ2-7; 7 bases fit TRBD2. The CDR3 consists of 13 residues. The V segment lost 6 bases and the J segment 7 bases; nucleotides outside the gene matches: 9. CDR1 is LNHDA, CDR2 SQIVND, per germline (reference sequence). CDR3 amino acids: CASSRGRGDEQYF. In DNA, the CDR3 is TGTGCCAGTAGCAGAGGGAGGGGTGATGAGCAGTACTTC. Combining the CDR3 with reference TRBV19 and TRBJ2-7 gives the whole variable domain DGGITQSPKYLFRKEGQNVTLSCEQNLNHDAMYWYRQDPGQGLRLIYYSQIVNDFQKGDIAEGYSVSREKKESFPLTVTSAQKNPTAFYLCASSRGRGDEQYFGPGTRLTVT.

This clone was seen a single time. The rearrangement uses TRBV7-9 and TRBJ2-5; D is unclear. Germline loops: CDR1 SEHNR, CDR2 FQNEAQ (reference sequence). Trimming pared 1 base from V and 3 bases from J, leaving 12 bases between. The CDR3 runs 15 residues. The CDR3 bases are TGTGCCAGCAGCTTAGGCTCGGTAGCAGAAGAGACCCAGTACTTC. Its translation: CASSLGSVAEETQYF.

The count of this clone is one. The J gene is TRBJ2-3, the V gene TRBV10-2, with D possibly TRBD2 on 6 matching bases. This CDR3 has 14 residues. Germline CDR1 is WSHSY and CDR2 is SAAADI. V lost 5 bases to trimming and J lost 2 bases, with 11 bases between them. The CDR3 spells CASSSSAITDTQYF. The CDR3 DNA follows: TGCGCCAGCAGTTCTAGCGCAATCACAGATACGCAGTATTTT.

The chain is built from TRBV7-2 and TRBJ2-2; no clear D gene. The germline CDR1 and CDR2 sequences are SGHTA and FQGNSA. The CDR3 runs to 14 residues. V shed 1 base and J shed 5 bases, with 8 bases lying between them. CDR3 sequence reads: CASSLVAITGELFF. CDR3 nucleotides: TGTGCCAGCAGCTTAGTTGCGATTACCGGGGAGCTGTTTTTT.

The rearrangement links TRBV19 to TRBJ1-5; a possible D gene is TRBD1 (6 bases). The CDR3 runs to 16 residues. V was trimmed by 4 bases and J by 2 bases, leaving 15 bases between them. The germline gives CDR1 LNHDA, CDR2 SQIVND (reference sequence). The CDR3 coding sequence is TGTGCCAGTAGTAGAAACAGGGTGGGGGGCAATCAGCCCCAGCATTTT. Amino acid sequence: CASSRNRVGGNQPQHF.

This clone was detected a few times. V gene TRBV19 combines with J gene TRBJ2-3; D is ambiguous. This CDR3 contains 13 residues. The V gene lost 6 bases and the J gene lost 3 bases, with 10 bases spanning the gap. CDR1 is LNHDA, CDR2 SQIVND, per germline (reference sequence). DNA for the CDR3: TGTGCCAGTAGCGATGGGCAAACAGATACGCAGTATTTT. As protein: CASSDGQTDTQYF.

This clone was seen just once. J is TRBJ2-7 and V is TRBV5-1, with TRBD1 as a possible D gene (5 bases). Trimming removed 1 base at V and 2 bases at J, with 13 bases between. This CDR3 is 15 amino acids long. Germline loops: CDR1 SGHRS, CDR2 YFSETQ. The CDR3 region has the DNA TGCGCCAGCAGCTTGTTTGGTTGGGGCCCCTACGAGCAGTACTTC. It yields the protein CASSLFGWGPYEQYF. The full variable domain, in which reference TRBV5-1 and TRBJ2-7 provide the parts outside the CDR3, is KAGVTQTPRYLIKTRGQQVTLSCSPISGHRSVSWYQQTPGQGLQFLFEYFSETQRNKGNFPGRFSGRQFSNSRSEMNVSTLELGDSALYLCASSLFGWGPYEQYFGPGTRLTVT.

The gene calls are TRBV7-9 and TRBJ2-3; the match to TRBD1 covers 8 bases. Germline CDR1 SEHNR, CDR2 FQNEAQ (reference sequence). V shed 5 bases, J shed 1 base, and the junction held 5 bases outside the gene matches. The CDR3 is 15 amino acids. This chain's CDR3 is CASSAGQGGTDTQYF. CDR3 sequence (DNA): TGTGCCAGCAGCGCCGGACAGGGAGGCACAGATACGCAGTATTTT.

V gene TRBV5-1 combines with J gene TRBJ2-1; the match to TRBD1 covers 7 bases. CDR3 length equals 17 residues. With 0 bases clipped from V and 6 bases from J, the junction kept 12 bases outside the gene matches. Germline V gene sequence: CDR1 SGHRS, CDR2 YFSETQ. In DNA form, the CDR3 reads TGCGCCAGCAGCTTGGGCCTCGACAGGGATATATTCAATGAGCAGTTCTTC. Its protein product is CASSLGLDRDIFNEQFF.

V usage is TRBV21-1 and J usage is TRBJ2-3; the table's D call, TRBD2, has no DNA check behind it. TRBV21-1 is listed as a pseudogene. This CDR3 contains 17 residues. Here the CDR3 DNA reads TGTGCCAGCAGCAAAGAGGGACTAGCGCTACTGGGGAATACGCAGTATTTT. Its protein product is CASSKEGLALLGNTQYF.

This clone was recorded only once. The chain carries TRBV9 and TRBJ1-2; 7 bases map to TRBD1. Unmatched junction bases numbered 6, after V lost 3 bases and J lost 7 bases. The CDR3 has 13 residues. Germline CDR1 and CDR2: SGDLS and YYNGEE. CDR3 residues: CASSEDRAGGYTF. In DNA form, the CDR3 reads TGTGCCAGCAGCGAAGACAGGGCTGGTGGCTACACCTTC.

The chain recombines TRBV5-1 with TRBJ2-7, with a possible D match to TRBD1 (6 bases). There are 12 residues in the CDR3. The germline V gene has CDR1 SGHRS and CDR2 YFSETQ. V shed 5 bases and J shed 6 bases, with 12 bases lying between them. The CDR3 is CASRLSRGEQYF. The CDR3, as DNA: TGCGCCAGCAGATTAAGCAGGGGCGAGCAGTACTTC.

J is TRBJ1-3 and V is TRBV10-3; D uncertain. There are 19 residues in the CDR3. Trimming removed 3 bases from V and 1 base from J, with 22 bases in between. Germline V lookup: CDR1 ENHRY, CDR2 SYGVKD. Here the CDR3 DNA reads TGTGCCATCAGTGACCCTACCCCCCAGGTCTCTTGGTCTGGAAACACCATATATTTT. This gives the protein CAISDPTPQVSWSGNTIYF.

This chain joins TRBV6-5 and TRBJ2-1; 9 bases line up with TRBD2. There are 13 residues in the CDR3. V was clipped by 5 bases and J by 6 bases; unmatched bases: 2. CDR1 is MNHEY, CDR2 SVGAGI, per germline. The CDR3 reads CASSLSGSNEQFF. The DNA for the CDR3 is TGTGCCAGCAGTCTTAGCGGGAGCAATGAGCAGTTCTTC.

This clone was seen only a few times. J is TRBJ2-3 and V is TRBV11-2; a possible D gene is TRBD1 (6 bases). The V end lost 7 bases, the J end lost 0 bases, and 14 bases lay between the germline ends. The CDR3 is made up of 15 amino acids. Germline values: CDR1 SGHAT, CDR2 FQNNGV. The CDR3: CASTARQVSTDTQYF. The DNA for the CDR3 is TGTGCCAGCACCGCAAGACAGGTCAGCACAGATACGCAGTATTTT. Combining the CDR3 with reference TRBV11-2 and TRBJ2-3 gives the whole variable domain EAGVAQSPRYKIIEKRQSVAFWCNPISGHATLYWYQQILGQGPKLLIQFQNNGVVDDSQLPKDRFSAERLKGVDSTLKIQPAKLEDSAVYLCASTARQVSTDTQYFGPGTRLTVL.

The chain uses TRBV11-2 and TRBJ2-3, with 13 nucleotides matching TRBD2. The CDR3 spans 18 residues. The germline CDR1 and CDR2 sequences are SGHAT and FQNNGV. The ends lost 2 bases at V and 0 bases at J; junction bases unmatched: 5. CDR3 protein: CASSLMGLAGLSTDTQYF. The CDR3 DNA sequence: TGTGCCAGCAGCTTAATGGGACTAGCGGGGTTAAGCACAGATACGCAGTATTTT.